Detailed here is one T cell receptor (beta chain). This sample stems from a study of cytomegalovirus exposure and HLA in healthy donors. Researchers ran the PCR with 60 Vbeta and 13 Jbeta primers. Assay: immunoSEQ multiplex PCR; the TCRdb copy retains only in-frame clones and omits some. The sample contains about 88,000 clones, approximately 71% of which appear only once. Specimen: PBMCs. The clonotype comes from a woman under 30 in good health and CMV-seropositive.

In nucleotides, the CDR3 is TGTGCCAGTAGTTCGAGGGGGGGGCCTGAAAAACTGTTTTTT. It yields the protein CASSSRGGPEKLFF. V and J are TRBV19 and TRBJ1-4; perhaps TRBD1 as D (6 bases). This CDR3 spans 14 amino acids. Germline V gene data show CDR1 as LNHDA and CDR2 as SQIVND (reference sequence). Trimming took off 5 bases at V and 7 bases at J, with 14 bases between the two ends.